This TCR beta chain is from a study of radiotherapy plus CTLA-4 blockade in lung cancer. Study in general: The study recorded objective responses in 18% of patients and disease control in approximately 31%. Study-wide points: In blood, TCR clones derived from the tumor expanded after radiotherapy plus ipilimumab.

Focal radiation with ipilimumab CTLA-4 blockade was given to patients with chemo-refractory metastatic non-small-cell lung cancer. Germline V gives CDR1 MGHDK, CDR2 SYGVNS. The CDR3 loop spans 17 amino acids. V lost 1 base and J lost 5, with 20 bases in between. This table comes from immunoSEQ multiplex PCR, and its TCRdb copy is limited to in-frame clones, with some not included. Among 40,000 to 45,000 clones listed, about 74% were seen once. Regarding this clone: Antigen: not known.

This chain uses TRBV25-1 with TRBJ1-2; perhaps TRBD1 as D (5 bases). The receptor comes from a human donor with non-small cell lung cancer who had stable disease on radiotherapy plus ipilimumab. Sequencing was performed on peripheral blood, taken from a patient treated with radiotherapy plus ipilimumab. DNA of the CDR3: TGTGCCAGCAGTGAATCCCGGGTCTCTCGGAAGGGGTATGGCTACACCTTC. This codes for CASSESRVSRKGYGYTF.